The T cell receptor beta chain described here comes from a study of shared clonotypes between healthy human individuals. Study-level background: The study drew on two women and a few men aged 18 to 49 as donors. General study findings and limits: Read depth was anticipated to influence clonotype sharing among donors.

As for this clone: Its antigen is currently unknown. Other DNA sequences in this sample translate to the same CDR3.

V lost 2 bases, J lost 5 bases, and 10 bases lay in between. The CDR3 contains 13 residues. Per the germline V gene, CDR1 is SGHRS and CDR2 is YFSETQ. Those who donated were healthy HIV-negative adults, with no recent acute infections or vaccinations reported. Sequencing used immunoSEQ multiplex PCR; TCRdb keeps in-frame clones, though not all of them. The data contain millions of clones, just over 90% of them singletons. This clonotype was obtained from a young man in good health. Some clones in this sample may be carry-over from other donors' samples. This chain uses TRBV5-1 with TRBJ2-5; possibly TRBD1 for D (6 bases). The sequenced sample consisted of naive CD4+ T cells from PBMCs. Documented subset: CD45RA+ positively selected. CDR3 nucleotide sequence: TGCGCCAGCAGCTTCGGGCAGGGGGAGACCCAGTACTTC. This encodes CASSFGQGETQYF.